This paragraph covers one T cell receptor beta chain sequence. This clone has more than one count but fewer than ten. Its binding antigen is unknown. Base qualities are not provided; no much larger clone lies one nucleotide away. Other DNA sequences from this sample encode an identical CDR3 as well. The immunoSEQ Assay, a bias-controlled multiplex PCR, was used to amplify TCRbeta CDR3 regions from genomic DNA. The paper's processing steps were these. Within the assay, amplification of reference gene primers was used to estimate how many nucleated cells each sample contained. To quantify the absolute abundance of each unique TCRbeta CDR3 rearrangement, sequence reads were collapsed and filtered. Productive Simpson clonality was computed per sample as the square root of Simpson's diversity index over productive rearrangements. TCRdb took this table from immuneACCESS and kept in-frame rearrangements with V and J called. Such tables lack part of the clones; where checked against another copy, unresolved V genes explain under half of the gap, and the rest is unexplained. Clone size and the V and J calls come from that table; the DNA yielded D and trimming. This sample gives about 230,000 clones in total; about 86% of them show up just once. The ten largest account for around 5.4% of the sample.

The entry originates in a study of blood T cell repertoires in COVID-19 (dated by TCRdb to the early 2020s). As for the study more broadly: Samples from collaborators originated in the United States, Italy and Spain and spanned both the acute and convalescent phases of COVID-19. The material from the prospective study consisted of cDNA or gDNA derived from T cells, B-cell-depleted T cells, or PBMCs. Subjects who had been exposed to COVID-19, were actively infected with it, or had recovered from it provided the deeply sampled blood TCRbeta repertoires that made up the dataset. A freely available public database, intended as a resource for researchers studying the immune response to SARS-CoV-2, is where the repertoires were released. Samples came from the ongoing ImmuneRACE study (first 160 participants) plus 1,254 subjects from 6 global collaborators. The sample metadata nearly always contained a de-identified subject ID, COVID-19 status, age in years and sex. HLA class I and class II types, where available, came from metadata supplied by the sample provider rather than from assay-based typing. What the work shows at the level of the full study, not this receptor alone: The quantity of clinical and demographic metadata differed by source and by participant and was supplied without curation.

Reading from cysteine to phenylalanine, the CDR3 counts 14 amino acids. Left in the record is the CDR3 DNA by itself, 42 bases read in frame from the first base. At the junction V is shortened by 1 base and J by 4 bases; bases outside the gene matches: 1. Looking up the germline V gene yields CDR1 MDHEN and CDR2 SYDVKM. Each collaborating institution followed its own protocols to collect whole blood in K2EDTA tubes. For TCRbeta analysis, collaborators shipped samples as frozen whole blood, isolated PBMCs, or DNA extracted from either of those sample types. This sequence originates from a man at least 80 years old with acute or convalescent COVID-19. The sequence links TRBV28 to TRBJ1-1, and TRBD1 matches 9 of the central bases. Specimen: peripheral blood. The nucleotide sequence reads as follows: TGTGCCAGCAGTTTATCGACAGGGGGCACTGAAGCTTTCTTT. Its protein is CASSLSTGGTEAFF.